The rows below give T cell receptor beta chains drawn from one sample of a study of blood T cell repertoires in COVID-19. Method: immunoSEQ multiplex PCR; TCRdb's copy keeps in-frame clones and lacks some. The sample lists approximately 160,000 clones; about 83% were seen once. The sample comprised peripheral blood. Receptor source: a middle-aged man who had recovered from COVID-19. The CDR3 runs from the conserved cysteine through the conserved F or W. D genes are given only for firm matches. A row's size may be missing; if present it is once, few, many or a size class.

TRBJ1-1,-,TRBV30,-,TGTGCCTGGAGTGTCTCTGGAGGAACTGAAGCTTTCTTT,CAWSVSGGTEAFF
TRBJ2-3,-,TRBV2,TRBD2,TGTGCCAGCGTCGGAGATAGCGGGCTAACAGATACGCAGTATTTT,CASVGDSGLTDTQYF
TRBJ2-1,-,TRBV4-3,TRBD2,TGCGCCAGCAGCCAAGAGTCAGGACTAGCGGGTTACAATGAGCAGTTCTTC,CASSQESGLAGYNEQFF
TRBJ1-5,few,TRBV6-5,-,TGTGCCAGCAGTAAACAGGCCAGCAATCAGCCCCAGCATTTT,CASSKQASNQPQHF
TRBJ1-1,-,TRBV6-6,-,TGTGCCAGCAGTTACTCAACCCCAGGGGTCGATCCAGCTTTCTTT,CASSYSTPGVDPAFF
TRBJ2-2,-,TRBV5-1,-,TGCGCCAGCAGCTTGGTGGAGGCCGGGGAGCTGTTTTTT,CASSLVEAGELFF
TRBJ2-1,-,TRBV6-2/TRBV6-3,TRBD2,TGTGCCAGCAGTTACCTAGCGGGAGAATACAATGAGCAGTTCTTC,CASSYLAGEYNEQFF
TRBJ1-2,-,TRBV28,-,TGTGCCAGCAGTTCGGGAGTCACGGGTGGCTACACCTTC,CASSSGVTGGYTF
TRBJ2-7,once,TRBV11-2,-,TGTGCCAGCAGTCCAGACAGAAAGTTATGGCAGTACTTC,CASSPDRKLWQYF
TRBJ1-2,-,TRBV6-5,-,TGTGCCAGCAGTTACTCGAGACAGTATGGCTACACCTTC,CASSYSRQYGYTF
TRBJ2-1,-,TRBV14,TRBD2,TGTGCCAGCAGCCGCCTAGCGGCCTCCTACAATGAGCAGTTCTTC,CASSRLAASYNEQFF
TRBJ1-2,few,TRBV7-9,-,TGTGCCAGCAGCTTAATAGCTAACTATGGCTACACCTTC,CASSLIANYGYTF
TRBJ1-1,many,TRBV30,-,TGTGCCTGGAATGGGGGCGGCCCTGAAGCTTTCTTT,CAWNGGGPEAFF
TRBJ2-5,-,TRBV30,TRBD1,TGTGCCTGGAGTTGGACAGGGGAGACCCAGTACTTC,CAWSWTGETQYF
TRBJ1-1,-,TRBV11-3,-,TGTGCCAGCAGCTTAGCCCGAAAGGGGCACACTGAAGCTTTCTTT,CASSLARKGHTEAFF
TRBJ2-3,-,TRBV7-2,TRBD2,TGTGCCAGCAGCTTAGGGACTAGCGGGACCACCGGGGGGCAGTATTTT,CASSLGTSGTTGGQYF
TRBJ2-7,-,TRBV11-2,-,TGTGCCAGCAGCTCCAGGACTCTGGGCGAGCAGTACTTC,CASSSRTLGEQYF
TRBJ2-7,-,TRBV7-6,TRBD2,TGTGCCAGCAGCTTGGGACTAGCGGGGCCCTACGAGCAGTACTTC,CASSLGLAGPYEQYF
TRBJ1-2,-,TRBV7-2,-,TGTGCCAGCAGCCCAGGTGGGGGGAACTATGGCTACACCTTC,CASSPGGGNYGYTF
TRBJ1-2,-,TRBV28,TRBD1,TGTGCCAGCAGAACGAGTGGGACAGGGGTGGGCGGCTACACCTTC,CASRTSGTGVGGYTF
TRBJ2-2,-,TRBV7-8,TRBD2,TGTGCCAGCAGCTTACAGCCCGGACTAGCGGGAGAGGAGCTGTTTTTT,CASSLQPGLAGEELFF
TRBJ2-7,-,TRBV28,-,TGTGCCAGCAGTTCCCCTGGGCTTACCGGCTCCTACGAGCAGTACTTC,CASSSPGLTGSYEQYF
TRBJ1-3,-,TRBV10-3,-,TGTGCCATCAGTCTAAGAGGGGGAGCAGGAGGAAACACCATATATTTT,CAISLRGGAGGNTIYF
TRBJ2-3,-,TRBV2,TRBD2,TGTGCCAGCAGTGAAGAGGGGCGGGGGGGCACAGATACGCAGTATTTT,CASSEEGRGGTDTQYF
TRBJ2-1,-,TRBV4-2,TRBD2,TGTGCCAGCAGCCAAGTGGGAGGGGCCAATGAGCAGTTCTTC,CASSQVGGANEQFF
TRBJ2-3,-,TRBV7-3,-,TGTGCCAGCAGCTTGAGTCCCCGGGATACGCAGTATTTT,CASSLSPRDTQYF
TRBJ1-1,-,TRBV7-9,-,TGTGCCAGCAGCAGCCGGGTCCAGAACACTGAAGCTTTCTTT,CASSSRVQNTEAFF
TRBJ2-7,-,TRBV6-2/TRBV6-3,TRBD2,TGTGCCAGCAGTTACCGGACTAGCGGGACTTACGAGCAGTACTTC,CASSYRTSGTYEQYF
TRBJ2-1,-,TRBV3-1/TRBV3-2,TRBD1,TGTGCCAGCAGCCGTGAGACAGGGGGATACAATGAGCAGTTCTTC,CASSRETGGYNEQFF
TRBJ1-2,-,TRBV3-1/TRBV3-2,-,TGTGCCAGCAGCCCCCACAGGGATGGCGGCTACACCTTC,CASSPHRDGGYTF
TRBJ2-2,once,TRBV19,-,TGTGCCAGTAGTATGGTGGCCGGGTTTGGCGGGGAGCTGTTTTTT,CASSMVAGFGGELFF
TRBJ1-2,-,TRBV6-1,-,TGTGCCAGCAGTGACAGGGTTGGTAACTATGGCTACACCTTC,CASSDRVGNYGYTF
TRBJ2-1,-,TRBV10-3,-,TGTGCCATCAGTGCTAGCGCCTATGAGCAGTTCTTC,CAISASAYEQFF
TRBJ1-1,once,TRBV12-3/TRBV12-4,-,TGTGCCAGCAGTTTAAGGCGGGGCACTGAAGCTTTCTTT,CASSLRRGTEAFF
TRBJ1-5,many,TRBV9,-,TGTGCCAGCAGCCCGGGGTATGGAAGCAATCAGCCCCAGCATTTT,CASSPGYGSNQPQHF
TRBJ2-1,-,TRBV7-9,TRBD1,TGTGCCAGCAGCTTCCGGGACAGGGGGCAGTACAATGAGCAGTTCTTC,CASSFRDRGQYNEQFF
TRBJ2-7,-,TRBV30,-,TGTGCCTGGAGCAGGGGGGACAGCTACGAGCAGTACTTC,CAWSRGDSYEQYF
TRBJ2-1,-,TRBV3-1/TRBV3-2,TRBD2,TGTGCCAGCAGCCAAGCGGGGGGGCATGAGCAGTTCTTC,CASSQAGGHEQFF
TRBJ2-7,-,TRBV27,TRBD1,TGTGCCAGCAGTTTTGGGCGGACAGGTCGGCCGTTGCAGTACTTC,CASSFGRTGRPLQYF
TRBJ2-4,-,TRBV2,-,TGTGCCAGCAGTGAAGTCGGGAATACCAAAAACATTCAGTACTTC,CASSEVGNTKNIQYF
TRBJ2-1,-,TRBV5-1,-,TGCGCCAGCAGCCTTACAGGAGTCCTCTACAATGAGCAGTTCTTC,CASSLTGVLYNEQFF
TRBJ2-1,-,TRBV28,-,TGTGCCATCGGGGGATCTGAGCAGTTCTTC,CAIGGSEQFF